This T cell receptor (beta chain) was identified during a study of shared clonotypes between healthy human individuals. The CDR3 covers 14 residues. The germline gives CDR1 ENHRY, CDR2 SYGVKD. The ends lost 6 bases at V and 1 base at J; junction bases unmatched: 4. Assay used: immunoSEQ multiplex PCR; TCRdb lists only in-frame clones, some missing. Found here are about 2.4 million clones, 80% to 95% of them singletons; the top ten hold about 0.39%. The sequence derives from a man aged 18 to 35 in good health. Some clones in this sample may be carry-over from other donors' samples. The chain has TRBV10-3 and TRBJ2-3; 7 bases align to TRBD2. Sequenced sample: naive CD4+ T cells from PBMCs. Specified subset: CD45RA+ positively selected. CDR3 DNA sequence: TGTGCCATCAGGAGCGGGGACGGCACAGATACGCAGTATTTT. Translating it yields CAIRSGDGTDTQYF.